The next 21 T cell receptor beta chains were all read from a single sample in a study of blood T cells in healthy people across ages. Primers used in a second PCR of about 7 to 12 cycles were a sample-barcoded 5' primer and a J-beta primer mix. MiXCR, applied by TCRdb to the 5' RACE reads, yields one record per CDR3 protein. The sample records approximately 770,000 distinct CDR3 sequences, roughly 64% being singletons. The sequencing sample was made of blood. These TCRs come from a man aged 25 to 45 in good health.

The V and J genes are TRBV29-1 and TRBJ2-5; 15 bases are shared with TRBD2. V trimming: 6 bases; J trimming: 3 bases; junction bases outside the gene matches: 8. The CDR3 runs 16 residues. Germline values: CDR1 SQVTM, CDR2 ANQGSEA. CDR3 loop: CSVGQGTSGRKETQYF. CDR3 nucleotide sequence: TGCAGCGTGGGACAGGGGACTAGCGGGAGGAAAGAGACCCAGTACTTC.

Ten or more counts support this clonotype. The chain joins TRBV18 to TRBJ2-3; 7 bases align to TRBD1. CDR3 length: 14 amino acids. J gave up 3 bases and V 2 bases, and 2 bases lay outside the gene matches. Looked up from germline, CDR1 is KGHSH and CDR2 is LQKENI. Here the CDR3 DNA reads TGTGCCAGCTCACCAGGGACAGATACAGATACGCAGTATTTT. Its translation is CASSPGTDTDTQYF.

This clonotype appeared a single time. CDR3 residues: CASSSGDRSFSEQYF. CDR3 nucleotide sequence: TGTGCCAGCAGTTCGGGGGACAGGTCTTTCTCCGAGCAGTACTTC. The chain recombines TRBV12-3 or TRBV12-4 with TRBJ2-5; 8 nucleotides agree with TRBD1. Near its end, the DNA agrees better with TRBJ2-7, so the J call may be wrong. The CDR3 is 15 residues long.

This chain joins TRBV7-8 and TRBJ1-1; D unresolved. Trimming shortened V by 3 bases and J by 1 base, and 9 bases separated the two germline ends. Germline CDR1 reads SGHVS; CDR2 reads FQNEAQ. The CDR3 consists of 14 residues. CDR3 bases: TGTGCCAGCAGCTTTTATGGGGAGAACACTGAAGCTTTCTTT. It is translated as CASSFYGENTEAFF.

This clonotype was recorded a few times. J is TRBJ1-5 and V is TRBV10-3; no clear D gene. The CDR3 consists of 16 residues. The germline V and J ends were trimmed by 4 bases and 1 base, with 14 bases remaining between them. Germline V CDR1 and CDR2: ENHRY, SYGVKD. The CDR3 reads CAISATVGGSNQPQHF. CDR3 coding DNA: TGTGCCATCAGTGCCACCGTAGGCGGCAGCAATCAGCCCCAGCATTTT.

The gene calls are TRBV20-1 and TRBJ2-7; 9 positions match TRBD2. The CDR3 spans 14 residues. Unmatched junction bases numbered 6, after V lost 5 bases and J lost 1 base. Germline V CDR1 and CDR2: DFQATT, SNEGSKA (reference sequence). For the CDR3, the DNA is TGCAGTGCTCCCGTGCGGGGGGGGTCCTACGAGCAGTACTTC. It yields the protein CSAPVRGGSYEQYF.

This chain uses TRBV20-1 with TRBJ2-3, with 8 nucleotides matching TRBD2. The V segment lost 7 bases and the J segment 3 bases; nucleotides outside the gene matches: 6. Germline values: CDR1 DFQATT, CDR2 SNEGSKA (reference sequence). The CDR3 is made up of 13 amino acids. The CDR3 loop reads CSGAAGATDTQYF. CDR3 sequence (DNA): TGCAGTGGGGCAGCGGGGGCAACAGATACGCAGTATTTT.

The chain links TRBV7-9 to TRBJ2-6; D gene ambiguous. CDR1 is SEHNR, CDR2 FQNEAQ, per germline (reference sequence). Trimming removed 2 bases from V and 0 bases from J, with 5 bases in between. The CDR3 covers 15 residues. CDR3 residues: CASSLMLSGANVLTF. The CDR3 nucleotides read TGTGCCAGCAGCTTAATGCTCTCTGGGGCCAACGTCCTGACTTTC.

The rearrangement joins TRBV28 to TRBJ1-2, with D possibly being TRBD1 (6 bases). This CDR3 comprises 15 residues. Germline values: CDR1 MDHEN, CDR2 SYDVKM. Trimming cost V 4 bases and J 4 bases, with 16 bases left between them. In DNA, the CDR3 is TGTGCCAGCAGTTCATACAGGGAACTGAGCTATGGCTACACCTTC. Its translation is CASSSYRELSYGYTF.

This clonotype has just one count. CDR3 nucleotide sequence: TGCAGTGCCTGGGGAGGTCCCGAAAAAACCTACGAGCAGTACTTC. Protein sequence: CSAWGGPEKTYEQYF. This chain joins TRBV20-1 and TRBJ2-4, with D perhaps matching TRBD2 (6 bases). The J call is doubtful: the DNA matches TRBJ2-7 better. The CDR3 consists of 15 residues. Per germline, CDR1 DFQATT and CDR2 SNEGSKA (reference sequence).

The chain uses TRBV27 and TRBJ1-6; D call uncertain. The CDR3 loop spans 12 amino acids. The V end was cut by 5 bases, the J end by 7 bases, with 6 bases between. Germline V gene sequence: CDR1 MNHEY, CDR2 SMNVEV (reference sequence). The CDR3, as DNA: TGTGCCAGCAGTATATGGAATTCACCCCTCCACTTT. Its protein product is CASSIWNSPLHF.

The V gene is TRBV7-3, the J gene TRBJ2-2; D possibly corresponds to TRBD2 (5 bases). Trimming removed 5 bases at V and 4 bases at J, with 20 bases between. The CDR3 is 17 amino acids. Germline V gives CDR1 SGHTA, CDR2 FQGTGA. The CDR3 coding sequence is TGTGCCAGCAGCCCGGATGGTCCCGGGGTTCGCACCGGGGAGCTGTTTTTT. Translating it yields CASSPDGPGVRTGELFF.

The chain carries TRBV6-1 and TRBJ2-1; 8 bases map to TRBD2. The CDR3 is made up of 15 amino acids. Germline-derived CDR1 and CDR2 are MNHNS and SASEGT. After removal of 8 bases from V and 1 base from J, the junction contained 7 bases not matched to a gene. The CDR3 spells CASGAGGPSYNEQFF. As DNA, the CDR3 is TGTGCCAGCGGGGCGGGAGGCCCATCCTACAATGAGCAGTTCTTC.

About this clonotype itself: The junction shows a germline mismatch at one end, possibly a read error. The rearrangement links TRBV5-1 to TRBJ2-5; 10 bases match TRBD2. The CDR3 loop spans 16 amino acids. CDR1 and CDR2 (germline): SGHRS, YFSETQ. CDR3 nucleotides: TGCGCCGGCAGCTTGGCCAGCGGGGGGGACACCAAGACCCAGTACTTC. Encoded protein: CAGSLASGGDTKTQYF.

This clonotype was seen more than once but under ten times. The chain uses TRBV5-5 and TRBJ1-5; possibly TRBD1 for D (5 bases). Germline-derived CDR1 and CDR2 are SGHKS and YYEKEE (reference sequence). The CDR3 runs 14 residues. V gave up 0 bases and J gave up 8 bases, with 12 bases separating them. CDR3 residues: CASSLVLGTKPQHF. Written as DNA, the CDR3 is TGTGCCAGCAGCTTGGTGTTGGGGACCAAGCCCCAGCATTTT.

This rearrangement joins TRBV9 to TRBJ2-1, with TRBD2 identical over 10 bases. Germline trimming cut 0 bases from V and 9 bases from J; bases unmatched to any gene: 12. The CDR3 totals 17 residues. Per the germline V gene, CDR1 is SGDLS and CDR2 is YYNGEE. CDR3 DNA: TGTGCCAGCAGCGTAGTCCCCCCTCTTAGCGGGAGGACTGAGCAGTTCTTC. It encodes CASSVVPPLSGRTEQFF.

This clonotype has a single count. CDR3 loop: CASSLKGESYNEQFF. The CDR3 DNA sequence: TGTGCCAGCAGCTTAAAGGGTGAATCCTACAATGAGCAGTTCTTC. The gene calls are TRBV7-3 and TRBJ2-1; D is undetermined. Germline V gene lookup returns CDR1 SGHTA and CDR2 FQGTGA. The CDR3 totals 15 residues. The V end was cut by 1 base, the J end by 1 base, with 8 bases between.

The table lists this clonotype with a few counts. This sequence joins TRBV10-3 and TRBJ2-7; TRBD2 matches at 10 bases. Unmatched junction bases numbered 10, after V lost 4 bases and J lost 1 base. Germline V gene lookup returns CDR1 ENHRY and CDR2 SYGVKD. The CDR3 totals 17 residues. The CDR3 DNA reads TGTGCCATCAGTGTTGCTAGCGGGAGCGTCCCTTCCTACGAGCAGTACTTC. The encoded protein is CAISVASGSVPSYEQYF.

V gene TRBV7-2 combines with J gene TRBJ2-1, with 9 bases that match TRBD2. V trimming: 6 bases; J trimming: 7 bases; junction bases outside the gene matches: 13. The CDR3 is 16 amino acids. Germline assignment: CDR1 SGHTA and CDR2 FQGNSA. CDR3 DNA: TGTGCCAGCAGACCCGGCGGGGGGGCTTTAAAAAATGAGCAGTTCTTC. This gives the protein CASRPGGGALKNEQFF.

The chain is built from TRBV29-1 and TRBJ2-7; TRBD1 might be the D (6 bases). V was shortened by 7 bases and J by 5 bases, with 24 bases between the two germline ends. Germline CDR1 SQVTM, CDR2 ANQGSEA. The CDR3 has 15 amino acids. The CDR3 coding sequence is TGCAGCGGAGAGCCCCGGACAGTCTTAGCCGACGAGCAGTACTTC. It specifies CSGEPRTVLADEQYF.

The CDR3 sequence: CASSLDPRSEDTQYF. Written as DNA, the CDR3 is TGTGCCAGCAGCTTAGACCCCCGTAGTGAGGATACGCAGTATTTT. The V and J genes are TRBV11-2 and TRBJ2-3, with D unresolved. Germline V gives CDR1 SGHAT, CDR2 FQNNGV. This CDR3 is built from 15 residues. V was cut by 0 bases and J by 6 bases, with 13 bases left in between.